This T cell receptor beta chain was identified during a study of cytomegalovirus exposure and HLA in healthy donors. 13 Jbeta primers and 60 Vbeta primers were used for the PCR. Data came from immunoSEQ multiplex PCR; TCRdb stores just in-frame clones and leaves some out. The sample gives 90,000 to 100,000 clones, more than 75% of which show up once; 2% to 2.5% is in the top ten. This TCR came from a man in his late teens or twenties in good health and CMV-seronegative. Material: PBMCs.

DNA of the CDR3: TGTGCCAGCAGCGTAGGCAGGTTCTCCTACGAGCAGTACTTC. It specifies CASSVGRFSYEQYF. The chain links TRBV9 to TRBJ2-7; no firm D call. There are 14 residues in the CDR3. Trimming removed 0 bases at V and 0 bases at J, with 7 bases between. Germline values: CDR1 SGDLS, CDR2 YYNGEE.